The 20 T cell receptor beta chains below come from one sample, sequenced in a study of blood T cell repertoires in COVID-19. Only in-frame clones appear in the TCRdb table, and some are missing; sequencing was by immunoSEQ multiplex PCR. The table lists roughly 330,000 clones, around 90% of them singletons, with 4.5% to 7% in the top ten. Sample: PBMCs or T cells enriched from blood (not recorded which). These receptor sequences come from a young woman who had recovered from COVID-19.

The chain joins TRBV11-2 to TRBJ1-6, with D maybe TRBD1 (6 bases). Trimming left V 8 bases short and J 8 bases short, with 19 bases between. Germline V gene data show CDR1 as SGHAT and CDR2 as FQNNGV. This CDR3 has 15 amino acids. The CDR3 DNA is TGTGCCAGCGCCCCAGGGGCCTTGGCTCATTCACCCCTCCACTTT. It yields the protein CASAPGALAHSPLHF.

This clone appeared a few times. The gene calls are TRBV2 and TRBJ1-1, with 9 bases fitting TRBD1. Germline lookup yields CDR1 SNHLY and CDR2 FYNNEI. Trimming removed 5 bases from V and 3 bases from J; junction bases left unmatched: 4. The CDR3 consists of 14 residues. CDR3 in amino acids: CASSSRQGDTEAFF. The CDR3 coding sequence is TGTGCCAGCAGTTCCCGACAGGGGGACACTGAAGCTTTCTTT.

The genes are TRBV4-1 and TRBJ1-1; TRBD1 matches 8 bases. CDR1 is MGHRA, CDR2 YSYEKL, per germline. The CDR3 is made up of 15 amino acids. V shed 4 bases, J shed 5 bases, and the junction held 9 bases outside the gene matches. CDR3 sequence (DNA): TGCGCCAGCAGCCCGCGACAGGGGTCCTCTACTGAAGCTTTCTTT. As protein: CASSPRQGSSTEAFF.

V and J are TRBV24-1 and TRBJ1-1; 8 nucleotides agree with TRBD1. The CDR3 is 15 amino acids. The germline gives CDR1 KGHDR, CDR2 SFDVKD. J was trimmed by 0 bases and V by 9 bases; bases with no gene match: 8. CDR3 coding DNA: TGTGCCACCGGAGCAGGGGGCGAGATGAACACTGAAGCTTTCTTT. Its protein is CATGAGGEMNTEAFF.

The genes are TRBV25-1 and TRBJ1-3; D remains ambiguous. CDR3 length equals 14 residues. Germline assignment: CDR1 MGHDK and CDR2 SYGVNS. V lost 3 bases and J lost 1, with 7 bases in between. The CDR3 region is CASSDPGSGNTIYF. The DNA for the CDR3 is TGTGCCAGCAGTGATCCCGGGTCTGGAAACACCATATATTTT. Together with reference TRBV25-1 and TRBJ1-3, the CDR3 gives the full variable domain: EADIYQTPRYLVIGTGKKITLECSQTMGHDKMYWYQQDPGMELHLIHYSYGVNSTEKGDLSSESTVSRIRTEHFPLTLESARPSHTSQYLCASSDPGSGNTIYFGEGSWLTVV.

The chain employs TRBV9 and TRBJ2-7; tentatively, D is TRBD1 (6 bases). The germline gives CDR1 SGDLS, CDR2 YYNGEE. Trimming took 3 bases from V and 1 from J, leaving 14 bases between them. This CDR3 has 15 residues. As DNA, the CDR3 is TGTGCCAGCAGCGGCTCTATCACAGGGTCCTACGAGCAGTACTTC. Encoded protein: CASSGSITGSYEQYF.

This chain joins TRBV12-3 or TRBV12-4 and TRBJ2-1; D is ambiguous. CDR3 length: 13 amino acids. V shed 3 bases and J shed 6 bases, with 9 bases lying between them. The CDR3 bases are TGTGCCAGCAGTTTGGGTCAGGTCAATGAGCAGTTCTTC. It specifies CASSLGQVNEQFF.

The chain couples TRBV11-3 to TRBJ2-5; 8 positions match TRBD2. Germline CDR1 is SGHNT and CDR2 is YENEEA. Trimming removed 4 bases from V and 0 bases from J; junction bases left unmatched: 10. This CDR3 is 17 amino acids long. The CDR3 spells CASSYGRRGEDQETQYF. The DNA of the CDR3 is TGTGCCAGCAGCTACGGCCGGCGGGGGGAGGACCAAGAGACCCAGTACTTC.

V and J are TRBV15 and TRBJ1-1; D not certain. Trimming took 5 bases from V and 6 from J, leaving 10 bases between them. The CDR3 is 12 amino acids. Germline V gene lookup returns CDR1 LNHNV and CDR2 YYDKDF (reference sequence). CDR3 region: CATSYVGAEAFF. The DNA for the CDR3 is TGTGCCACCAGCTACGTCGGGGCTGAAGCTTTCTTT. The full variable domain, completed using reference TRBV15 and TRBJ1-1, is DAMVIQNPRYQVTQFGKPVTLSCSQTLNHNVMYWYQQKSSQAPKLLFHYYDKDFNNEADTPDNFQSRRPNTSFCFLDIRSPGLGDTAMYLCATSYVGAEAFFGQGTRLTVV.

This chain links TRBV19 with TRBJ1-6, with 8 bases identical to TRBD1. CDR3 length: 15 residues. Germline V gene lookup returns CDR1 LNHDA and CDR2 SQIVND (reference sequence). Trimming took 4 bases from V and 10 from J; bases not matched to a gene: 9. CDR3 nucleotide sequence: TGTGCCAGTAGTAGGACAGGGCCACGGGAGTCACCCCTCCACTTT. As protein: CASSRTGPRESPLHF. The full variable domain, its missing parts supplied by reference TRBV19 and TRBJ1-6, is DGGITQSPKYLFRKEGQNVTLSCEQNLNHDAMYWYRQDPGQGLRLIYYSQIVNDFQKGDIAEGYSVSREKKESFPLTVTSAQKNPTAFYLCASSRTGPRESPLHFGNGTRLTVT.

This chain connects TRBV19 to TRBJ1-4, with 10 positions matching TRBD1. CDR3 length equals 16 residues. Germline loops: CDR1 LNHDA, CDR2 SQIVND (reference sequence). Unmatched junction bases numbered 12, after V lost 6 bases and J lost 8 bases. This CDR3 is CASSRDRGQISEKLFF. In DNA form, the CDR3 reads TGTGCCAGTAGCCGGGACAGGGGCCAAATAAGCGAAAAACTGTTTTTT.

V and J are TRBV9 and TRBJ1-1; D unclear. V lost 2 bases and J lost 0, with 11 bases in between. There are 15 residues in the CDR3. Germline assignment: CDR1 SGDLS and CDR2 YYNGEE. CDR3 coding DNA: TGTGCCAGCAGCGTTTCTGAGGGTGTGAACACTGAAGCTTTCTTT. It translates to CASSVSEGVNTEAFF.

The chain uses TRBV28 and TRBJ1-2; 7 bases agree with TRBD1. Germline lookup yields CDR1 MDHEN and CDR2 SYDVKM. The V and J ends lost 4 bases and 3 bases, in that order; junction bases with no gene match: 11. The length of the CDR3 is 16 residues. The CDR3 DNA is TGTGCCAGCAGTTCGATGAGGGGGCGCTTTGACTATGGCTACACCTTC. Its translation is CASSSMRGRFDYGYTF.

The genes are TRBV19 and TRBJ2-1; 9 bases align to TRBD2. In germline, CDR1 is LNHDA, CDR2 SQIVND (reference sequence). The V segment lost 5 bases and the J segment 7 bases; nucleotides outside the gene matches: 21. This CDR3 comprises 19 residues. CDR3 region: CASSHVASGGPTRLNEQFF. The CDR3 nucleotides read TGTGCCAGTAGTCACGTCGCCAGCGGGGGGCCCACCCGTTTAAATGAGCAGTTCTTC.

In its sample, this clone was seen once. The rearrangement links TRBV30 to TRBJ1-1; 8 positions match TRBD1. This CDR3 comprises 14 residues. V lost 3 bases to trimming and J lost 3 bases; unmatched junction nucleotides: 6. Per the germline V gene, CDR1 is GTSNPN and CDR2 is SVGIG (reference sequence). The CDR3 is CAWRQGEFYTEAFF. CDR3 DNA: TGTGCCTGGAGACAGGGGGAGTTCTACACTGAAGCTTTCTTT.

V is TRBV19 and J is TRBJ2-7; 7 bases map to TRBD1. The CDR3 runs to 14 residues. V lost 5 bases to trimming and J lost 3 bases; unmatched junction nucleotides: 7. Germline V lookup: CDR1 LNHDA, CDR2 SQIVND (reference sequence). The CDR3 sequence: CASSSGTVIYEQYF. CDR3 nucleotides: TGTGCCAGTAGTTCCGGGACAGTGATCTACGAGCAGTACTTC.

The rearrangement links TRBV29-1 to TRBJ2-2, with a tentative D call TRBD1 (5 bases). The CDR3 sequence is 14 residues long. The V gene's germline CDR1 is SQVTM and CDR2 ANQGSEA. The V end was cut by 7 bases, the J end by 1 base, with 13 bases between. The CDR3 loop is CSAPVQGNTGELFF. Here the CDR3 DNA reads TGCAGCGCCCCAGTGCAGGGGAACACCGGGGAGCTGTTTTTT.

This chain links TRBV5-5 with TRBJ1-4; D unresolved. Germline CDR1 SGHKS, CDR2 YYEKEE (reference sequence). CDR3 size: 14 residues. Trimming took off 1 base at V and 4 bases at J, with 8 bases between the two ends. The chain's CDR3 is CASSLSPVNEKLFF. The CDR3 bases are TGTGCCAGCAGCTTGTCACCGGTTAATGAAAAACTGTTTTTT.

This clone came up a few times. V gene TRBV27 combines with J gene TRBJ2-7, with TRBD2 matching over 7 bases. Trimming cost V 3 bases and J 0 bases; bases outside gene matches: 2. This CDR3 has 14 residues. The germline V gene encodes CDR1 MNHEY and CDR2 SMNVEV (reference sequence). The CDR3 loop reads CASSLGGISYEQYF. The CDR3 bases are TGTGCCAGCAGTTTGGGGGGGATCTCCTACGAGCAGTACTTC.

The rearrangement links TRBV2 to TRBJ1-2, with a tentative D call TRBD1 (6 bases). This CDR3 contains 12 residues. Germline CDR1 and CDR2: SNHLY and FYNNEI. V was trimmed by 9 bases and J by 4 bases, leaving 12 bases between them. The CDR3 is CARNQDSYGYTF. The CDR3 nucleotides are TGTGCCAGGAACCAGGACAGCTATGGCTACACCTTC.